This entry is about one T cell receptor (beta chain). Antigen: not known. Other nucleotide sequences from this sample produce the same CDR3. In germline, CDR1 is MNHEY, CDR2 SVGAGI. V was cut by 0 bases and J by 3 bases, with 6 bases left in between. CDR3 length: 13 residues. Vbeta (60) and Jbeta (13) primers were used in the PCR. Method: immunoSEQ multiplex PCR; TCRdb's copy keeps in-frame clones and lacks some. The top ten hold roughly 3% of the sample, which has about 130,000 clones, 60% to 80% seen once. This record comes from a study of cytomegalovirus exposure and HLA in healthy donors. Broader study findings: TCR beta V- and J-gene trimming, according to a later analysis, was linked to a missense DCLRE1C variant. Follow-up analysis seemed to connect common viral pathogens with several of the most significant clusters identified.

The TCR sequence derives from a woman aged 50 to 60 in good health and CMV-seronegative. Sample: PBMCs. The V and J genes are TRBV6-5 and TRBJ2-7; D is perhaps TRBD2 (5 bases). CDR3 residues: CASSYSRDYEQYF. In DNA form, the CDR3 reads TGTGCCAGCAGTTACTCTCGGGACTACGAGCAGTACTTC.